This TCR beta chain was captured in a study of shared clonotypes between healthy human individuals. Study results and limitations: Only blood was sampled; tissue repertoires likely differ.

Remarks on this clone: The target antigen is unknown. The same CDR3 is also encoded by other DNA sequences in this sample.

Naive CD8 isolation took CD45RO-negative cells positively selected for CCR7 and excluded terminally differentiated effector memory CD45RA+ cells. Donors comprised healthy HIV-negative adults lacking recent acute infections or vaccinations. The CDR3 loop spans 12 amino acids. Germline V gene lookup returns CDR1 SGDLS and CDR2 YYNGEE. V lost 4 bases and J lost 2, with 4 bases in between. Sequenced by immunoSEQ multiplex PCR; TCRdb stores in-frame clones only, minus some. Of under 2,000,000 clones listed, 85% to 95% are singletons. The chain has TRBV9 and TRBJ1-3; no clear D gene. This receptor was identified in a man aged 18 to 29 in good health. The source material was naive CD8+ T cells sorted from blood. The CDR3 bases are TGTGCCAGCAGCCGTGCTGGAAACACCATATATTTT. The encoded protein is CASSRAGNTIYF.